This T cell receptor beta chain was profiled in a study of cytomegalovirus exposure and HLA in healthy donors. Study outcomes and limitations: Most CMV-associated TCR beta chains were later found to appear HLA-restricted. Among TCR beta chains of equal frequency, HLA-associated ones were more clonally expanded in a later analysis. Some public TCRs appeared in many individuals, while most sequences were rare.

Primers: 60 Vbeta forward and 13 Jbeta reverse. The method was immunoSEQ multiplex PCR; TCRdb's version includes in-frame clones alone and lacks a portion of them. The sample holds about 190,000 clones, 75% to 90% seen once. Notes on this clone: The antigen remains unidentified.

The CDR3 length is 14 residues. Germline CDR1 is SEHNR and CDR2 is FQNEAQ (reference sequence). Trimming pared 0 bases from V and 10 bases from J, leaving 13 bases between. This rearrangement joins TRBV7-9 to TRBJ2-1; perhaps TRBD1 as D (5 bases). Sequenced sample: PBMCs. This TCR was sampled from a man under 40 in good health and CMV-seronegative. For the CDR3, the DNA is TGTGCCAGCAGCTTAGCCAGGGTCCCCGAAGAGCAGTTCTTC. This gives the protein CASSLARVPEEQFF.